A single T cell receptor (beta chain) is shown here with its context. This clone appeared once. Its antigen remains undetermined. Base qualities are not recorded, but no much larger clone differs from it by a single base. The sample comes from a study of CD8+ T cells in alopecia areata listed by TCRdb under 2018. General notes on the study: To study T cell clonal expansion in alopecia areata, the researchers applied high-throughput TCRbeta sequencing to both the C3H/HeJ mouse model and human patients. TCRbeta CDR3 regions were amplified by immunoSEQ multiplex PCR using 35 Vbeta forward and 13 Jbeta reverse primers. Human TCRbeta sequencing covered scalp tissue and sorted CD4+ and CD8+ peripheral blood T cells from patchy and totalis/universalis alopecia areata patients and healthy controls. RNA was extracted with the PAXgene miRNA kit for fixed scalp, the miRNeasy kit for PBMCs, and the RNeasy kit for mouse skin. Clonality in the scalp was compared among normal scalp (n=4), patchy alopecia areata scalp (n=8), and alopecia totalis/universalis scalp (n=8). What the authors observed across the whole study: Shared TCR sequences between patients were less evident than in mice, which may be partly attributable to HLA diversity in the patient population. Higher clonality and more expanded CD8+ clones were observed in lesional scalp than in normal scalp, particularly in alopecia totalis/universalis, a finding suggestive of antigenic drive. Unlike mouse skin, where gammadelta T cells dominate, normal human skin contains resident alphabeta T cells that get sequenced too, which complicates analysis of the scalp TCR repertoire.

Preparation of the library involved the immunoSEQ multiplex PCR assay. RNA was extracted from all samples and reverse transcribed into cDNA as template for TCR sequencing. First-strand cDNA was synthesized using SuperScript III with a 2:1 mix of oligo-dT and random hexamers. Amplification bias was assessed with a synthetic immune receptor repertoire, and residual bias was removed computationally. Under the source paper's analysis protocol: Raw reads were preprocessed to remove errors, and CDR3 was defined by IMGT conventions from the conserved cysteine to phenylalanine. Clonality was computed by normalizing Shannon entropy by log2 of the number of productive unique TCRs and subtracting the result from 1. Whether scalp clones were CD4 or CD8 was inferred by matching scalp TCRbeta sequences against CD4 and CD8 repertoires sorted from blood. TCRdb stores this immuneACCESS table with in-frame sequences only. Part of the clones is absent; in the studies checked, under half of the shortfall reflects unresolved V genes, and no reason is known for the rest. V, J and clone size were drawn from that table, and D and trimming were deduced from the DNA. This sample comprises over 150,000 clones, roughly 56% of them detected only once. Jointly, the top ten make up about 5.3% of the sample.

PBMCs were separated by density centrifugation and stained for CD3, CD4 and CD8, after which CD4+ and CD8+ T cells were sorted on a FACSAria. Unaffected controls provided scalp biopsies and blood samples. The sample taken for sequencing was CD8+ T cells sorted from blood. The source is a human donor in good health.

The CDR3 is CASSLLEGRTEAFF. The DNA sequence is as follows: TGCGCCAGCAGCTTGTTGGAGGGGCGCACTGAAGCTTTCTTT. The sequence links TRBV5-1 to TRBJ1-1, and the D gene may be TRBD1, 5 bases matching. In the germline V gene, CDR1 corresponds to SGHRS and CDR2 to YFSETQ. The CDR3 sequence holds 14 residues, the cysteine and phenylalanine included. Only CDR3 DNA is held: 42 bases, read in frame from base 1. V and J are truncated by 1 base and 4 bases respectively, leaving an intervening sequence of 11 bases.